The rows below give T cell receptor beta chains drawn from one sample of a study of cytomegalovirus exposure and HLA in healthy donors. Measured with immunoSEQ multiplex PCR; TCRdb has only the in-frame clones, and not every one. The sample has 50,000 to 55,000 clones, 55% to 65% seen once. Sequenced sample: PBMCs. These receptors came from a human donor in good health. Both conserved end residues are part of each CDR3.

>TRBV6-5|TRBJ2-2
CASSYSVNSNTGELFF
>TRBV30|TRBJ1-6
CAWSPTVTSSYNSPLHF
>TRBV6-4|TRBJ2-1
CASSWDSRGEQFF
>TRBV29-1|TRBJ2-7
CSVRTGTYEQYF
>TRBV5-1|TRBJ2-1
CASTLAGGYNEQFF
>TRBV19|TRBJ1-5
CASSPSDRALYQPQHF
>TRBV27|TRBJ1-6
CASSSRDRAPSPLHF
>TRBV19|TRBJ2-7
CASTRGRGSSYEQYF
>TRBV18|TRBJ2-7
CASSFQGHEQYF
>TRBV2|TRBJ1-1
CASAPWTGDPEAFF
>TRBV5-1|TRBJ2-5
CASSSPRQGQETQYF
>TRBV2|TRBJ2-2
CASSDPGETGELFF
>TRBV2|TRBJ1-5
CASSLTGPSPQHF
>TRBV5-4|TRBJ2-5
CASSSRGQETQYF
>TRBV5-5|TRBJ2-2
CASSGDRALETPGELFF
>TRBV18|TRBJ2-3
CASSTRQGSTDTQYF
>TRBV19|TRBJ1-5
CASSIGGSGNRQHF
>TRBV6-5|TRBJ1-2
CASSYGTGLGYTF
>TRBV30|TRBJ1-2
CAWKIQQGAGGYTF
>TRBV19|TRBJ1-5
CASSIAPIQGYSNQPQHF
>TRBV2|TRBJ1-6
CALGGSYNSPLHF
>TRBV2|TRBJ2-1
CASSEGRDSGYNEQFF
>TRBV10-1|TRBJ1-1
CASSAGGIRNTEAFF
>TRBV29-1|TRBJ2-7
CSVERQGAREQYF
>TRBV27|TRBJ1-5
CASSPDRRGGRQPQHF
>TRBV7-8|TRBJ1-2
CASSQLDRGPDGYTF
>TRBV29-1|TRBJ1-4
CSVRQGIDEKLFF
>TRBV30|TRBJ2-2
CAWSVGTGFELFF
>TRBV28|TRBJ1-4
CASSIGQAPEKLFF
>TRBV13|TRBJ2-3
CASSHPSRLSTDTQYF
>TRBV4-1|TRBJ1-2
CASSQGSGIYGYTF
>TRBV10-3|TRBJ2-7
CAISESIGGIRNEQYF
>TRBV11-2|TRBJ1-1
CASSPSTTEALEAFF